A selection of T cell receptor beta chains follows, all from one sample in a study of blood T cell repertoires in COVID-19. Sequenced by immunoSEQ multiplex PCR; TCRdb stores in-frame clones only, minus some. The data hold fewer than 100,000 clones, with approximately 86% observed a single time. Sequencing was done on a sample of peripheral blood. All receptors derive from a man aged 50 or older with acute or convalescent COVID-19. Each CDR3 is given with its conserved first and last residue. The order of the fields is CDR3 length, J gene, clone size, D gene, V gene, CDR3 protein, CDR3 DNA. D genes are given only for firm matches. Rows give clone size only sometimes, using once, few, many, or a class for an expanded clone.

15,TRBJ1-5,NA,TRBD1,TRBV6-1,CASSETDRLRQPQHF,TGTGCCAGCAGTGAAACGGACAGGCTAAGGCAGCCCCAGCATTTT
10,TRBJ2-1,NA,NA,TRBV20-1,CSASGDEQFF,TGCAGTGCTAGCGGGGATGAGCAGTTCTTC
21,TRBJ2-1,NA,TRBD2,TRBV19,CASSIDPVGLAGRSSYNEQFF,TGTGCCAGTAGTATAGATCCGGTGGGACTAGCGGGCCGGAGCTCCTACAATGAGCAGTTCTTC
16,TRBJ2-7,NA,TRBD1,TRBV14,CASSLTWTGSNYEQYF,TGTGCCAGCAGCCTGACTTGGACAGGGAGCAACTACGAGCAGTACTTC
14,TRBJ2-7,few,TRBD2,TRBV6-4,CASRRLATSYEQYF,TGTGCCAGCCGAAGACTAGCTACTTCCTACGAGCAGTACTTC
16,TRBJ2-7,NA,TRBD2,TRBV7-8,CASIVGEREGGYEQYF,TGTGCCAGCATCGTAGGTGAGCGGGAGGGCGGTTACGAGCAGTACTTC
14,TRBJ1-2,NA,NA,TRBV6-5,CASISRTGGHGYTF,TGTGCCAGCATCTCGAGGACCGGAGGTCATGGCTACACCTTC
14,TRBJ1-2,once,NA,TRBV6-5,CASRLGGANYGYTF,TGTGCCAGCAGATTGGGCGGGGCTAACTATGGCTACACCTTC
14,TRBJ1-5,NA,TRBD1,TRBV5-1,CASSWGTGDQPQHF,TGCGCCAGCAGCTGGGGGACAGGGGACCAGCCCCAGCATTTT
17,TRBJ2-1,NA,NA,TRBV14,CASSQDPPGLLYNEQFF,TGTGCCAGCAGCCAAGATCCCCCCGGACTGCTTTACAATGAGCAGTTCTTC
15,TRBJ1-1,few,NA,TRBV15,CATSRDALTYTEAFF,TGTGCCACCAGCAGAGATGCCCTTACATACACTGAAGCTTTCTTT
16,TRBJ2-5,NA,TRBD2,TRBV10-1,CASSEGSSGPQETQYF,TGCGCCAGCAGTGAGGGTTCTAGCGGGCCCCAAGAGACCCAGTACTTC
16,TRBJ2-3,NA,NA,TRBV5-1,CASSLNPAGTTDTQYF,TGCGCCAGCAGCCTCAACCCTGCGGGGACCACAGATACGCAGTATTTT
15,TRBJ2-1,few,TRBD2,TRBV14,CASSQQAGAYNEQFF,TGTGCCAGCAGCCAACAAGCGGGAGCGTACAATGAGCAGTTCTTC
16,TRBJ2-2,once,NA,TRBV6-5,CASSYSTRGRNGELFF,TGTGCCAGCAGTTACTCGACTAGGGGGCGCAACGGGGAGCTGTTTTTT
13,TRBJ2-7,few,NA,TRBV15,CATSRGVQGPWYF,TGTGCCACCAGCAGAGGGGTGCAGGGCCCATGGTACTTC
15,TRBJ2-5,NA,TRBD1,TRBV19,CASSIPGQGQETQYF,TGTGCCAGTAGTATCCCAGGACAGGGTCAAGAGACCCAGTACTTC
12,TRBJ2-4,NA,TRBD1,TRBV29-1,CSAPGGAGRRYF,TGCAGCGCCCCAGGGGGAGCCGGCCGTAGGTACTTC
14,TRBJ2-1,NA,NA,TRBV13,CASRVRDRNNEQFF,TGTGCCAGCAGAGTGCGGGATCGAAACAATGAGCAGTTCTTC
15,TRBJ2-7,NA,NA,TRBV5-8,CASSLSQRPPYEQYF,TGTGCCAGCAGCTTGTCACAGCGGCCCCCCTACGAGCAGTACTTC
15,TRBJ1-1,NA,NA,TRBV7-9,CASSLGALLNTEAFF,TGTGCCAGCAGCTTGGGGGCCCTTTTGAACACTGAAGCTTTCTTT
15,TRBJ2-3,NA,TRBD2,TRBV10-2,CASTERAGGPDTQYF,TGCGCCAGCACCGAACGAGCGGGAGGGCCAGATACGCAGTATTTT
14,TRBJ1-1,NA,TRBD1,TRBV2,CASSYEGARTEAFF,TGTGCCAGCAGTTACGAGGGGGCGCGGACTGAAGCTTTCTTT